A selection of T cell receptor beta chains follows, all from one sample in a study of blood T cell repertoires in COVID-19. TCRdb keeps only in-frame clones here, not all; method: immunoSEQ multiplex PCR. The table has tens of thousands of clones, around 86% seen once; the top ten hold 3.5% to 4%. The sequencing sample was made of peripheral blood. The receptor set was obtained from a man aged 55 to 70 with acute or convalescent COVID-19. CDR3s include the opening cysteine and the closing phenylalanine or tryptophan. The D gene is left open where the match is weak. Clone sizes are given selectively: once, few, many, or a class where the clone is expanded.

>.|.|TRBJ2-7|TRBV6-4
CASTDWTYEQYF
>.|.|TRBJ2-7|TRBV18
CASSPLGAYEQYF
>.|.|TRBJ2-3|TRBV27
CASSVQGYSDTQYF
>TRBD1|.|TRBJ1-4|TRBV30
CAWSVPGQGSGLFF
>.|.|TRBJ2-3|TRBV3-1/TRBV3-2
CASSQVLTSTDTQYF
>TRBD2|.|TRBJ2-5|TRBV13
CASSLASGQTQYF
>.|.|TRBJ1-2|TRBV5-1
CASSLSLTSYGYTF
>.|once|TRBJ1-2|TRBV6-1
CASSDGRGYDGYTF
>TRBD2|.|TRBJ2-7|TRBV7-6
CASSRGGLAGGYEQYF
>TRBD2|.|TRBJ2-7|TRBV29-1
CSAGTSGSYEQYF
>.|.|TRBJ2-7|TRBV4-3
CASSQRSGIYEQYF
>.|.|TRBJ1-2|TRBV7-2
CASSPSGLANYGYTF
>TRBD2|once|TRBJ2-1|TRBV5-4
CASSLTGTRVNEQFF
>TRBD2|.|TRBJ2-2|TRBV10-2
CASSLLAGGAGELFF